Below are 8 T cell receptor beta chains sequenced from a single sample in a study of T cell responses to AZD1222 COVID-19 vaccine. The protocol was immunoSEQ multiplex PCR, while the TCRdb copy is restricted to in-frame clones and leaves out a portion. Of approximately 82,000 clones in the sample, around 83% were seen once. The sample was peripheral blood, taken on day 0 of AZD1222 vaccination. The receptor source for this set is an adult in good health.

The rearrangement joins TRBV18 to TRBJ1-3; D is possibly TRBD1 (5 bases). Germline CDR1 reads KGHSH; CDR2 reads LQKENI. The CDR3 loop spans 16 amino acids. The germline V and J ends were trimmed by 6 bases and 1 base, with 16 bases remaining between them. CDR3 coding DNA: TGTGCCAGCTCTGGAGGATTGGGGGGATCTGGAAACACCATATATTTT. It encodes CASSGGLGGSGNTIYF.

CDR3 DNA sequence: TGCGCCAGCAGCCAAGAATCGGGCAGGGTAAGCCACGAGCAGTACTTC. Encoded protein: CASSQESGRVSHEQYF. This chain uses TRBV5-1 with TRBJ2-7, with D possibly TRBD1 on 5 matching bases. CDR3 length: 16 residues. Germline CDR1 reads SGHRS; CDR2 reads YFSETQ. V was clipped by 4 bases and J by 5 bases, with 22 bases between them.

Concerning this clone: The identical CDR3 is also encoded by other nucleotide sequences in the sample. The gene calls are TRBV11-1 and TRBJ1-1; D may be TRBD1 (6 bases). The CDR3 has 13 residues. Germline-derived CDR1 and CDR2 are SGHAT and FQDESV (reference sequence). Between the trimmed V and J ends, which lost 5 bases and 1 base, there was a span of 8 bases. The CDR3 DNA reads TGTGCCAGCAGCCGGGGGCGGAACACTGAAGCTTTCTTT. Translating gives CASSRGRNTEAFF.

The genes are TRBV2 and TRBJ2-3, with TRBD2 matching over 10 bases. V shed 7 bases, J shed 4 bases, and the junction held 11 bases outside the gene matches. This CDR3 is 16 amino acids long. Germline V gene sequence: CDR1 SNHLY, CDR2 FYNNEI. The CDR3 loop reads CASTKPPGLASDTQYF. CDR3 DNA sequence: TGTGCCAGCACCAAACCCCCGGGACTAGCGTCAGATACGCAGTATTTT. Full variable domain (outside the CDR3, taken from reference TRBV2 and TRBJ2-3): EPEVTQTPSHQVTQMGQEVILRCVPISNHLYFYWYRQILGQKVEFLVSFYNNEISEKSEIFDDQFSVERPDGSNFTLKIRSTKLEDSAMYFCASTKPPGLASDTQYFGPGTRLTVL.

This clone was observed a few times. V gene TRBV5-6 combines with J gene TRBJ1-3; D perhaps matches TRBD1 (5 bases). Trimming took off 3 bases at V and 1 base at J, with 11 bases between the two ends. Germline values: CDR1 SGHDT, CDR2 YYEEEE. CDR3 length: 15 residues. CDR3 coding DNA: TGTGCCAGCAGCTCCACAGGAACTTCTGGAAACACCATATATTTT. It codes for CASSSTGTSGNTIYF.

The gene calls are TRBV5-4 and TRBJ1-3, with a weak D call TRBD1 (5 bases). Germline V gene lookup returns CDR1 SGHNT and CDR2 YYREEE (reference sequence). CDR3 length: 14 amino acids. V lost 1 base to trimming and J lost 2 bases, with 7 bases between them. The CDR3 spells CASSLRGTGNTIYF. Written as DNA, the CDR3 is TGTGCCAGCAGCTTGAGGGGAACTGGAAACACCATATATTTT.

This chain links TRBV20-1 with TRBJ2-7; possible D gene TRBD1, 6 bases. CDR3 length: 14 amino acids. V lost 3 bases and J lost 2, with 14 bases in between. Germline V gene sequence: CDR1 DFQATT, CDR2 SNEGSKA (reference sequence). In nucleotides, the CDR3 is TGCAGTGCTAGTCTAGGACCAGGGGCCTACGAGCAGTACTTC. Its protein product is CSASLGPGAYEQYF.

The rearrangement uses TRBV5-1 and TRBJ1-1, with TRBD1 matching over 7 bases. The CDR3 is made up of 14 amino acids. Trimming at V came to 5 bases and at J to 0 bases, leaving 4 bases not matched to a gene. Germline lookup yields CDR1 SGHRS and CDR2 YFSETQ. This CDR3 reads CASSRGQLNTEAFF. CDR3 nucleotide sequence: TGCGCCAGCAGTAGGGGACAGCTGAACACTGAAGCTTTCTTT.